This T cell receptor (beta chain) was identified during a study of Graves' ophthalmopathy and Graves' hyperthyroidism. Study-wide background: Researchers obtained peripheral blood at initial diagnosis, before any treatment had begun.

With V trimmed by 7 bases and J by 2 bases, 8 bases remained unmatched. This CDR3 comprises 15 residues. Germline loops: CDR1 LNHDA, CDR2 SQIVND (reference sequence). CDR3 regions of TCR beta were amplified from RNA transcripts. The first-round RT-PCR employed HTBI primers together with the Qiagen OneStep RT-PCR kit. A multiplex PCR was then performed as the second round. TCRdb re-called the multiplex PCR reads with MiXCR, one entry per CDR3 protein. Altogether approximately 640,000 distinct CDR3 sequences are present, 35% to 45% being singletons, with the ten largest covering more than 2.5%. Ten or more counts support this clonotype. Its antigen is not known. Overall study findings and caveats: Most clonotypes expanded in thyroid above 0.001 frequency were present in blood too. Sensitivity reached 70.59% and specificity 72% to 80% when the model predicted ophthalmopathy progression.

The rearrangement uses TRBV19 and TRBJ1-3; 7 nucleotides align to TRBD1. Input material: peripheral blood. The source of this sequence is an adult man with Graves' ophthalmopathy. CDR3 amino acids: CASTGQGGAGNTIYF. The CDR3 DNA follows: TGTGCCAGTACCGGTCAGGGGGGAGCTGGAAACACCATATATTTT.